The T cell receptor (beta chain) under discussion was sequenced for a study of blood T cell repertoires in COVID-19. Only in-frame clones appear in the TCRdb table, and some are missing; sequencing was by immunoSEQ multiplex PCR. The sample lists under 150,000 clones, about 88% occurring once. The V segment lost 4 bases and the J segment 0 bases; nucleotides outside the gene matches: 4. Germline loops: CDR1 LNHDA, CDR2 SQIVND (reference sequence). This CDR3 spans 15 amino acids. This receptor was taken from a woman aged 45-65 years who had recovered from COVID-19. Sequencing used PBMCs or T cells enriched from blood (not recorded which). The rearrangement joins TRBV19 to TRBJ1-1; 8 nucleotides align to TRBD1. CDR3 sequence (DNA): TGTGCCAGTAGTACAGGGGGCCCCATGAACACTGAAGCTTTCTTT. It codes for CASSTGGPMNTEAFF.